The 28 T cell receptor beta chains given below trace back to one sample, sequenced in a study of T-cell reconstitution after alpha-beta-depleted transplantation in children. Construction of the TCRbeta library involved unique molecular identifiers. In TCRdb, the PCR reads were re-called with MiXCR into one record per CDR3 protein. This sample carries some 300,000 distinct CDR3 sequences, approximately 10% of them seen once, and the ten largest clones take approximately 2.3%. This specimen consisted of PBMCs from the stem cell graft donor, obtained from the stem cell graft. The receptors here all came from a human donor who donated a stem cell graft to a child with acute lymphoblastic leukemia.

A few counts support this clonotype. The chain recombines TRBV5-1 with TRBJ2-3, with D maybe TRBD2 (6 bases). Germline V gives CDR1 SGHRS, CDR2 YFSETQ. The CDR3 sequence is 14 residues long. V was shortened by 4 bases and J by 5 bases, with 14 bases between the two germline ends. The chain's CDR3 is CASSPGGYGDTQYF. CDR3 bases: TGCGCCAGCAGCCCCGGAGGGTACGGAGATACGCAGTATTTT.

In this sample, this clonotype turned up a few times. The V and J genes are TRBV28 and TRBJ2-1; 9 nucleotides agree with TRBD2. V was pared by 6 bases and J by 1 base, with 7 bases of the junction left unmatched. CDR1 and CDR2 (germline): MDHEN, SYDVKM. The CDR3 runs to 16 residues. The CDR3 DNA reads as TGTGCCAGCAGACCTTTAGCGGGAGTGTCCTACAATGAGCAGTTCTTC. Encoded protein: CASRPLAGVSYNEQFF.

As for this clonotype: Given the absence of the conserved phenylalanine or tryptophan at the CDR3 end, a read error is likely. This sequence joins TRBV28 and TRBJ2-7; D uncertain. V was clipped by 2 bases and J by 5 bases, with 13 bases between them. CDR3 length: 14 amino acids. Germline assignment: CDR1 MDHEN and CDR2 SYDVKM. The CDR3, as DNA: TGTGCCAGCAGTTTAGCTAGTCTCTACAACGAGCAGTACTTG. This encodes CASSLASLYNEQYL.

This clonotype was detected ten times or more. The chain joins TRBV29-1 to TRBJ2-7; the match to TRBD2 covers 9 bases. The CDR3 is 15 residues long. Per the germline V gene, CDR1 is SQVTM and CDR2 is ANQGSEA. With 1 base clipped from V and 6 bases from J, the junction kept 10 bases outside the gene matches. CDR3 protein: CSVEGVSGRSVEQYF. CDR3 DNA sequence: TGCAGCGTTGAAGGAGTTAGCGGGAGATCTGTCGAGCAGTACTTC.

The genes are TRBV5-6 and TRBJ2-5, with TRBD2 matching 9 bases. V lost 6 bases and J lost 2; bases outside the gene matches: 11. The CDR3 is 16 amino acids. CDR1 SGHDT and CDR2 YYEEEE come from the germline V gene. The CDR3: CASTAGGPTHQETQYF. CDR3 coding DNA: TGTGCCAGCACTGCGGGGGGGCCAACCCATCAAGAGACCCAGTACTTC. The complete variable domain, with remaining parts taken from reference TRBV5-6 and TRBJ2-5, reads DAGVTQSPTHLIKTRGQQVTLRCSPKSGHDTVSWYQQALGQGPQFIFQYYEEEERQRGNFPDRFSGHQFPNYSSELNVNALLLGDSALYLCASTAGGPTHQETQYFGPGTRLLVL.

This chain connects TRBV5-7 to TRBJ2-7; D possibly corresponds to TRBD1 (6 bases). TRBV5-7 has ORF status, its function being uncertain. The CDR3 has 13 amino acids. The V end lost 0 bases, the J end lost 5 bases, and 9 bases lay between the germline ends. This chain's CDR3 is CASSLEGVHEQYF. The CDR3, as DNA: TGTGCCAGCAGCTTGGAGGGGGTCCACGAGCAGTACTTC.

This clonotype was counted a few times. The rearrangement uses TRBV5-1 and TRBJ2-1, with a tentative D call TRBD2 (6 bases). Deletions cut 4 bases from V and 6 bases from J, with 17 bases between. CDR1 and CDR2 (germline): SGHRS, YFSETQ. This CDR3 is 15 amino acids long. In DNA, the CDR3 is TGCGCCAGCAGCCAGGAGGGCCTCCCTGGCAATGAGCAGTTCTTC. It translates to CASSQEGLPGNEQFF.

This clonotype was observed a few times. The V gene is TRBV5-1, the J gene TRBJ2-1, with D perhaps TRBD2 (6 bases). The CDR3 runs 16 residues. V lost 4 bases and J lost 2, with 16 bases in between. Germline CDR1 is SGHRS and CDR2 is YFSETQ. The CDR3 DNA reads TGCGCCAGCAGCGGGGAGAGCGGGTCCACCTACAATGAGCAGTTCTTC. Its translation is CASSGESGSTYNEQFF. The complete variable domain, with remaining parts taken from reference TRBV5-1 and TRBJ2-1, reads KAGVTQTPRYLIKTRGQQVTLSCSPISGHRSVSWYQQTPGQGLQFLFEYFSETQRNKGNFPGRFSGRQFSNSRSEMNVSTLELGDSALYLCASSGESGSTYNEQFFGPGTRLTVL.

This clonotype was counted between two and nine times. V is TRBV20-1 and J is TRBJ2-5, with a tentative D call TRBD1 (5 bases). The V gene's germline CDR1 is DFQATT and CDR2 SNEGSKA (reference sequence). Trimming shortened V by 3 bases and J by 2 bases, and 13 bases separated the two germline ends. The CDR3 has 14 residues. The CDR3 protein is CSASAAPGQETQYF. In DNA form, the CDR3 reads TGCAGTGCTAGTGCGGCCCCAGGGCAAGAGACCCAGTACTTC.

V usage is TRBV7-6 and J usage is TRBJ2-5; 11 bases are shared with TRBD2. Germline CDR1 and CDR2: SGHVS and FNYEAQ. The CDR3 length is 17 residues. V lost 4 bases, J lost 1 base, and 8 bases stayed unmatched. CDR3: CASSSSVAGGPQETQYF. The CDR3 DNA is TGTGCCAGCAGCTCCTCTGTAGCGGGAGGGCCCCAAGAGACCCAGTACTTC.

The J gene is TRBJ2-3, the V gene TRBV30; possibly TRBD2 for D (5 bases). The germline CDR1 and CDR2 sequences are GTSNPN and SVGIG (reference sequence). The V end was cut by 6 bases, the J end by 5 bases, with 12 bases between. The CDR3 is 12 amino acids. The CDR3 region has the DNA TGTGCCTGCCCCGACCGGGGAGATACGCAGTATTTT. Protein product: CACPDRGDTQYF.

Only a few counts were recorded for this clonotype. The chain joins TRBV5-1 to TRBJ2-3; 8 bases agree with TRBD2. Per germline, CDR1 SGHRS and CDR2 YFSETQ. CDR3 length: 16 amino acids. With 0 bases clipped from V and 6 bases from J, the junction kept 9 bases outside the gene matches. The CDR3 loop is CASSLASAGEGDTQYF. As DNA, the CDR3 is TGCGCCAGCAGCTTGGCCTCAGCGGGAGAGGGGGATACGCAGTATTTT.

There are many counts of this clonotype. The CDR3 protein is CASSLGTGKETQYF. The CDR3 DNA reads TGCGCCAGCAGCTTGGGGACAGGGAAAGAGACCCAGTACTTC. The V gene is TRBV5-1, the J gene TRBJ2-5; 8 bases line up with TRBD1. V shed 0 bases and J 3 bases; nucleotides not matched to a gene: 1. CDR3 size: 14 residues. Germline CDR1 SGHRS, CDR2 YFSETQ.

This CDR3 reads CSARDLALAGIEQYF. CDR3 sequence (DNA): TGCAGTGCTAGAGATTTAGCACTAGCGGGAATCGAGCAGTACTTC. V is TRBV20-1 and J is TRBJ2-7, with 10 bases matching TRBD2. The V segment lost 0 bases and the J segment 6 bases; nucleotides outside the gene matches: 8. Per the germline V gene, CDR1 is DFQATT and CDR2 is SNEGSKA (reference sequence). The CDR3 extends over 15 amino acids.

The CDR3 reads CASSDSTLDLGPGVPRNEQFF. CDR3 coding DNA: TGTGCCAGCAGTGATTCAACCCTCGATCTCGGCCCAGGAGTACCCCGCAATGAGCAGTTCTTC. The chain joins TRBV2 to TRBJ2-1; no clear D gene. This CDR3 has 21 amino acids. V was clipped by 3 bases and J by 6 bases, with 33 bases between them. CDR1 is SNHLY, CDR2 FYNNEI, per germline.

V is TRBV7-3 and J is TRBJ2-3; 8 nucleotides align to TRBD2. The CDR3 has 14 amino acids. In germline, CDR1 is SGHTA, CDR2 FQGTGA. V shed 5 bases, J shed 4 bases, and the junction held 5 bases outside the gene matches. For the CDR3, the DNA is TGTGCCAGCAGCCAGGCGGGGGGAGCAGATACGCAGTATTTT. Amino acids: CASSQAGGADTQYF.

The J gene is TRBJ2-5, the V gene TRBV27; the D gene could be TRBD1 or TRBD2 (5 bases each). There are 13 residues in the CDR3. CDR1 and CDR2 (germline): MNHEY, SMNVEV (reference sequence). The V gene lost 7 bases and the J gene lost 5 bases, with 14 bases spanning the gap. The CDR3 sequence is CASTSPGAETQYF. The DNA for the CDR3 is TGTGCCAGCACCTCACCCGGGGCGGAGACCCAGTACTTC.

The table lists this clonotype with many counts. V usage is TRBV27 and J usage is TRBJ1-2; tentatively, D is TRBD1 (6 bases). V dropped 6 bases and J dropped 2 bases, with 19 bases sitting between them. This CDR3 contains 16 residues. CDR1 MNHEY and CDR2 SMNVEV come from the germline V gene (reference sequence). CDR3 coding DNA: TGTGCCAGCAGACCGGATAACAGGGTAATGAACTATGGCTACACCTTC. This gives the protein CASRPDNRVMNYGYTF.

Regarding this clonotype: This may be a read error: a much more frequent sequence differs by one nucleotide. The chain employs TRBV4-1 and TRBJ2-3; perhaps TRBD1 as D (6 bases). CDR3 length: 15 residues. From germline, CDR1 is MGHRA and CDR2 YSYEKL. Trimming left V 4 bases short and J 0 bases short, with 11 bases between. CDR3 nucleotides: TGCGCCAGCAGCCTCGAACAGGGAAGCACAGATACGCAGTATTTT. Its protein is CASSLEQGSTDTQYF.

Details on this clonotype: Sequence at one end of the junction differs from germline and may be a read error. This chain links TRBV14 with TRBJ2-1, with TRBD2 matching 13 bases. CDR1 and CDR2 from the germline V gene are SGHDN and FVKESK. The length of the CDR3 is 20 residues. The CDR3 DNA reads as TGTGCCAGCAACCAAACCGTCCGGACTAGCGGGAGTAAATCCTACAATGAGCAGTTCTTC. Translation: CASNQTVRTSGSKSYNEQFF.

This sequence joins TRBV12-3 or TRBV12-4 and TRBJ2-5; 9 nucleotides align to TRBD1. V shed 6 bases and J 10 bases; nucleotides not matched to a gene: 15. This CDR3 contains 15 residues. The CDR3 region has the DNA TGTGCCAGCAGACGCGCCGGGACAGGGTTTTCAGGCCAGTACTTC. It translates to CASRRAGTGFSGQYF.

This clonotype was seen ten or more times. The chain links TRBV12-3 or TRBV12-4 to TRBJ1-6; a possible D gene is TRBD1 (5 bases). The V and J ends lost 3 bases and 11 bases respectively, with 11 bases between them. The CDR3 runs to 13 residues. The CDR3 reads CASSLGEEAPLHF. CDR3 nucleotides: TGTGCCAGCAGTTTGGGGGAAGAGGCACCCCTCCACTTT.

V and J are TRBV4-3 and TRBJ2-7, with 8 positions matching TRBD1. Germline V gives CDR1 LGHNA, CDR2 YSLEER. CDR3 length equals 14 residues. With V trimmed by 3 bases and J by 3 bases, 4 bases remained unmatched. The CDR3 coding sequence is TGCGCCAGCAGCCAGAACGACAGGGGCTACGAGCAGTACTTC. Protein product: CASSQNDRGYEQYF.

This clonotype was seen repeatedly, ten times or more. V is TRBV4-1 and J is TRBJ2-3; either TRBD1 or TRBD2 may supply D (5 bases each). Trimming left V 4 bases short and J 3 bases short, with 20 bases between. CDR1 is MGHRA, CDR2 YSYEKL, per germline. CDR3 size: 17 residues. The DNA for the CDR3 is TGCGCCAGCAGCCCAGAGGGGTTGTCCATTTATACAGATACGCAGTATTTT. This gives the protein CASSPEGLSIYTDTQYF.

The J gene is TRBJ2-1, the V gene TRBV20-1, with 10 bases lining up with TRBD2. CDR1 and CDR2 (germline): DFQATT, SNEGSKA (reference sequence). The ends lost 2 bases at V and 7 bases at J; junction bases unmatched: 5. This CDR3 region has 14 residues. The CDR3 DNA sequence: TGCAGTGCTAGAAGCGGGAGGGCCAGGAATGAGCAGTTCTTC. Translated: CSARSGRARNEQFF.

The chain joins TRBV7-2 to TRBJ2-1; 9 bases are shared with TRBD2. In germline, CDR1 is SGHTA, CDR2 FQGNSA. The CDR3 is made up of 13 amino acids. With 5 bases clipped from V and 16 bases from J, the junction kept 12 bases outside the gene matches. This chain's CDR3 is CASSAAGGEKVFF. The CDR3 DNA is TGTGCCAGCAGCGCGGCGGGGGGGGAGAAGGTTTTCTTC.

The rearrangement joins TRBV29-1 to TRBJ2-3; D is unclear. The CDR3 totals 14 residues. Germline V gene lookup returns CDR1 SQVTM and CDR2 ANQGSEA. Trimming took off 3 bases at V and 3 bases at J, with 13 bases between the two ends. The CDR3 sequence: CSVEINFGTDTQYF. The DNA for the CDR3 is TGCAGCGTTGAGATCAATTTTGGGACAGATACGCAGTATTTT.

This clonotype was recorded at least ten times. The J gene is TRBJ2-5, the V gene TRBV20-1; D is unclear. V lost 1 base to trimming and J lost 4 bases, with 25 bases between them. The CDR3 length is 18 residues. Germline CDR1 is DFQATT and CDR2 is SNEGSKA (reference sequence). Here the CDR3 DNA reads TGCAGTGCTAGAGGGAAACCAAACCTGGCCCTCCCGGGAGAGACCCAGTACTTC. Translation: CSARGKPNLALPGETQYF.